This TCR beta chain comes out of a study of identical twins. About this clonotype itself: Its target is not known.

TCRdb redid the calling of the 5' RACE reads with MiXCR, one entry per CDR3 protein. Here the sample spans about 520,000 distinct CDR3 sequences, approximately 22% being singletons. V was shortened by 2 bases and J by 6 bases, with 11 bases between the two germline ends. Germline CDR1 and CDR2: SGHTA and FQGNSA. This CDR3 contains 15 residues. Points from the study as a whole: Monozygotic twin pairs showed more out-of-frame TCR alpha sharing than models estimated.

In addition, the sample was reused for a study of T cells expressing NK-cell markers.

The V gene is TRBV7-2, the J gene TRBJ1-6; the D gene is possibly TRBD1 (5 bases). The sequenced sample consisted of CD4+ T cells sorted from blood. The clonotype originates from a woman younger than 35 in good health. The CDR3 sequence: CASSLQGPANSPLHF. In DNA form, the CDR3 reads TGTGCCAGCAGCTTACAGGGTCCGGCTAATTCACCCCTCCACTTT.